This T cell receptor beta chain was documented in a study of OX40 agonist ivuxolimab in advanced cancers. Turning to the study itself: Prior anti-PD-1, anti-PD-L1 or anti-CTLA-4 therapy did not bar entry, and approximately 43% had some.

Study outcomes and limitations: Relative to CD4+ cells, CD8+ T cells on average had more expanded clones. Among the lowest peripheral clonal expansion occurred in 0.1-3.0 mg/kg partial responders.

The repertoire was sequenced with immunoSEQ multiplex PCR; TCRdb's copy has only in-frame clones and lacks some. This table holds tens of thousands of clones, 91% found once. The length of the CDR3 is 17 residues. The V gene lost 5 bases and the J gene lost 0 bases, with 20 bases spanning the gap. Germline V CDR1 and CDR2: WNHNN, SYGVQD (reference sequence). Notes on this clone: The antigen is unknown.

This sequence originates from an adult with an advanced solid tumor such as melanoma, head and neck, liver or kidney cancer. The chain joins TRBV10-1 to TRBJ2-7, with a possible D match to TRBD2 (6 bases). The material sequenced was CD4+ or CD8+ T cells sorted from blood, taken in a trial of the OX40 agonist ivuxolimab. In DNA form, the CDR3 reads TGCGCCAGCAGTACCTCGGGGAGGCAGGTGAGCTCCTACGAGCAGTACTTC. Translation gives CASSTSGRQVSSYEQYF.